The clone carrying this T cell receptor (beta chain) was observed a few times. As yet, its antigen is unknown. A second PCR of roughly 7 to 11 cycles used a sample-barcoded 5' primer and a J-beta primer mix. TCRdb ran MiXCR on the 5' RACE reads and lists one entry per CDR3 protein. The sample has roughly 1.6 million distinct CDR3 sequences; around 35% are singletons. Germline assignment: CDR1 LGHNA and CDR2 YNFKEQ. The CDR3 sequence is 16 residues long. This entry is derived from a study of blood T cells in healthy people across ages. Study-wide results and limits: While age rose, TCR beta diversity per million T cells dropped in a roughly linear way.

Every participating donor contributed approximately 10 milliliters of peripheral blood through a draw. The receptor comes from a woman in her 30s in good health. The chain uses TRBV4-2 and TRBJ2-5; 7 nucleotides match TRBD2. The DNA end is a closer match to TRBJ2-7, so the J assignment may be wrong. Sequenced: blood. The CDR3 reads CASSQGNGAGEDEQYF. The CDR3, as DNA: TGTGCCAGCAGCCAGGGAAATGGCGCGGGAGAGGACGAGCAGTACTTC.